This T cell receptor (beta chain) emerged from a study of blood T cell repertoires in COVID-19. Across the whole study: Samples taken during acute and convalescent COVID-19 were collected in the United States, Italy and Spain. T cells, B-cell-depleted T cells, or PBMCs provided the cDNA or gDNA that served as material.

The CDR3 is made up of 14 amino acids. CDR1 DFQATT and CDR2 SNEGSKA come from the germline V gene (reference sequence). With V trimmed by 3 bases and J by 7 bases, 5 bases remained unmatched. In the original processing: Reference gene primer amplification yielded estimated nucleated cell counts. Produced via immunoSEQ multiplex PCR; TCRdb's table is partial and in-frame only. The V and J calls and clone size come from that table; D and trimming were worked out from the DNA. The table has roughly 41,000 clones, about three quarters seen once. Seattle researchers signed up patients amid active infection and tracked them longitudinally.

The specimen was peripheral blood. This receptor was taken from a man aged 70 or older with COVID-19, enrolled during active disease. The chain carries TRBV20-1 and TRBJ1-6; 8 positions match TRBD1. CDR3 region: CSASQGAENSPLHF. The CDR3 bases are TGCAGTGCTAGTCAGGGGGCAGAAAATTCACCCCTCCACTTT.